This TCR beta chain was found in a study of blood T cell repertoires in COVID-19. Trimming shortened V by 3 bases and J by 7 bases, and 18 bases separated the two germline ends. The CDR3 totals 16 residues. The germline V gene encodes CDR1 SEHNR and CDR2 FQNEAQ (reference sequence). Authors' methods: By means of reference gene primer amplification, nucleated cell counts were estimated. Profiling relied on immunoSEQ multiplex PCR, and the TCRdb table lists in-frame clones only, not all of them. For V, J and clone size, that table is used; D and trimming come from the DNA. The sample holds tens of thousands of clones; roughly 90% are singletons and the top ten take about 4.8%.

This chain joins TRBV7-9 and TRBJ1-4; no clear D. The material sequenced was peripheral blood. This sequence originates from a man aged 55 to 70 with COVID-19, enrolled during active disease. In DNA, the CDR3 is TGTGCCAGCAGCTTCCCAACCCCGAGGCTTGTTGAAAAACTGTTTTTT. This encodes CASSFPTPRLVEKLFF.